One and the same sample provided the 13 T cell receptor beta chains below, sequenced in a study of blood T cell repertoires in COVID-19. Libraries were prepared by immunoSEQ multiplex PCR; TCRdb keeps only in-frame clonotypes and omits some of them. The table has 100,000 to 150,000 clones, approximately 80% seen once. Sequenced sample: peripheral blood. These TCRs come from a woman aged 45-65 years with acute or convalescent COVID-19.

Worth noting for this clone: The identical CDR3 is also encoded by other nucleotide sequences in the sample. The rearrangement links TRBV3-1 (or the pseudogene TRBV3-2) to TRBJ1-5; no reliable D call. The germline gives CDR1 LGHDT, CDR2 YNNKEL (reference sequence). This CDR3 has 13 amino acids. V lost 1 base and J 6 bases, leaving 7 bases between the germline ends. The CDR3 spells CASSQGTGQPQHF. Written as DNA, the CDR3 is TGTGCCAGCAGCCAAGGAACCGGTCAGCCCCAGCATTTT.

This rearrangement joins TRBV28 to TRBJ2-3, with 7 bases aligning to TRBD2. CDR3 length equals 14 residues. J lost 7 bases, V lost 3 bases, and 7 bases had no gene match. Looked up from germline, CDR1 is MDHEN and CDR2 is SYDVKM. The CDR3 protein is CASSFRGSMNTQYF. The CDR3 region has the DNA TGTGCCAGCAGTTTCCGCGGGAGCATGAATACGCAGTATTTT.

V is TRBV4-2 and J is TRBJ1-3, with D uncertain. The germline gives CDR1 LGHNA, CDR2 YNFKEQ. Trimming shortened V by 1 base and J by 1 base, and 5 bases separated the two germline ends. This CDR3 has 14 amino acids. CDR3 in amino acids: CASSQVISGNTIYF. CDR3 bases: TGTGCCAGCAGCCAAGTTATATCTGGAAACACCATATATTTT.

The chain links TRBV7-9 to TRBJ1-2; the D is unclear. Germline CDR1 reads SEHNR; CDR2 reads FQNEAQ (reference sequence). This CDR3 is built from 14 residues. V was cut by 5 bases and J by 3 bases, with 13 bases left in between. The CDR3 DNA reads as TGTGCCAGCAGCCACCCCGAGGGCTACTATGGCTACACCTTC. This sequence encodes CASSHPEGYYGYTF.

The gene calls are TRBV6-6 and TRBJ1-3; unclear D gene. Germline V CDR1 and CDR2: MNHNY, SVGAGI (reference sequence). Trimming left V 4 bases short and J 0 bases short, with 7 bases between. This CDR3 comprises 14 residues. In DNA form, the CDR3 reads TGTGCCAGCAGTTTTGGGAGCTCTGGAAACACCATATATTTT. Its protein is CASSFGSSGNTIYF.

The chain couples TRBV3-1 (or the pseudogene TRBV3-2) to TRBJ1-3; D uncertain. CDR1 and CDR2 from the germline V gene are LGHDT and YNNKEL (reference sequence). The CDR3 length is 14 residues. With 6 bases removed from V and 4 bases from J, the gap between germline ends came to 13 bases. For the CDR3, the DNA is TGTGCCAGCAGTAACTCGAATTTGGGAAACACCATATATTTT. Its translation: CASSNSNLGNTIYF.

J is TRBJ2-2 and V is TRBV2; TRBD2 matches 8 bases. The J segment lost 5 bases and the V segment lost 5 bases, leaving 7 bases of the junction unmatched. The CDR3 is 15 amino acids. Germline V CDR1 and CDR2: SNHLY, FYNNEI. The CDR3 DNA is TGTGCCAGCAGTTTGCAGCGGGAGAGTACCGGGGAGCTGTTTTTT. Translation gives CASSLQRESTGELFF.

CDR3 residues: CASSHTTNYEQYF. The CDR3 region has the DNA TGTGCCAGCAGCCATACTACCAACTACGAGCAGTACTTC. The chain couples TRBV5-4 to TRBJ2-7; D is uncertain. The CDR3 consists of 13 residues. Per germline, CDR1 SGHNT and CDR2 YYREEE (reference sequence). Deletions cut 4 bases from V and 3 bases from J, with 11 bases between.

This chain links TRBV4-1 with TRBJ2-7, with TRBD2 matching 8 bases. The V gene's germline CDR1 is MGHRA and CDR2 YSYEKL. The V gene end was trimmed by 4 bases and the J gene end by 6 bases; junction bases not matched to a gene: 11. The CDR3 length is 15 residues. The CDR3 is CASSPGGDYLFEQYF. The DNA for the CDR3 is TGCGCCAGCAGCCCGGGAGGGGACTATCTTTTCGAGCAGTACTTC.

V is TRBV7-2 and J is TRBJ2-1, with TRBD2 as a possible D gene (5 bases). The V and J ends lost 4 bases and 3 bases respectively, with 13 bases between them. Per the germline V gene, CDR1 is SGHTA and CDR2 is FQGNSA. This CDR3 region has 15 residues. CDR3 coding DNA: TGTGCCAGCAGCTCCGTTGTAGCGAGCTACAATGAGCAGTTCTTC. Protein product: CASSSVVASYNEQFF. The entire variable domain, with the rest obtained from reference TRBV7-2 and TRBJ2-1, is as follows: GAGVSQSPSNKVTEKGKDVELRCDPISGHTALYWYRQSLGQGLEFLIYFQGNSAPDKSGLPSDRFSAERTGGSVSTLTIQRTQQEDSAVYLCASSSVVASYNEQFFGPGTRLTVL.

The chain recombines TRBV12-3 or TRBV12-4 with TRBJ1-2, with D perhaps TRBD1 (5 bases). Deletions cut 4 bases from V and 8 bases from J, with 14 bases between. The CDR3 is made up of 13 amino acids. The CDR3 loop is CASSWDSPLGYTF. The CDR3 bases are TGTGCCAGCAGTTGGGACTCGCCGCTCGGCTACACCTTC.

The chain employs TRBV7-3 and TRBJ2-2; 8 nucleotides line up with TRBD2. The CDR3 spans 14 residues. Germline CDR1 SGHTA, CDR2 FQGTGA. V was clipped by 5 bases and J by 8 bases; unmatched bases: 7. CDR3 DNA: TGTGCCAGCAGCGCACCGGGGGGGCCGGGGGAGCTGTTTTTT. It is translated as CASSAPGGPGELFF.

This chain's CDR3 is CASSPRTGSSIYGYTF. The DNA of the CDR3 is TGTGCCAGCAGCCCAAGGACAGGGAGCTCCATCTATGGCTACACCTTC. This chain uses TRBV7-8 with TRBJ1-2; 8 bases match TRBD1. Per germline, CDR1 SGHVS and CDR2 FQNEAQ. There are 16 residues in the CDR3. Unmatched junction bases numbered 12, after V lost 5 bases and J lost 4 bases.